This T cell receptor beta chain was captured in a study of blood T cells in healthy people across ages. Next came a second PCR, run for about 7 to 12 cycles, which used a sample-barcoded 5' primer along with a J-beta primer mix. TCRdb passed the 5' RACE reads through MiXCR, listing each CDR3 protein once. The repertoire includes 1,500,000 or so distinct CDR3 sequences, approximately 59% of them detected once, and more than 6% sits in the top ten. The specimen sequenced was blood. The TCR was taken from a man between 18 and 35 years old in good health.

CDR3 sequence (DNA): TGTGCCAGCAGCGTAGATCCTAGCGGGAGTTTGAAGACCCAGTACTTC. Its translation is CASSVDPSGSLKTQYF. The chain has TRBV9 and TRBJ2-7; TRBD2 matches at 10 bases. The J call may be wrong; the DNA end is better matched by TRBJ2-5. This CDR3 is built from 16 residues. Germline assignment: CDR1 SGDLS and CDR2 YYNGEE.